A selection of T cell receptor beta chains follows, all from one sample in a study of blood T cell repertoires in COVID-19. Using immunoSEQ multiplex PCR, the repertoire was profiled, and TCRdb retains in-frame clones only, with some absent. The table has 300,000 to 400,000 clones, about 90% seen once. The sample was PBMCs or T cells enriched from blood (not recorded which). All receptors come from a woman in her thirties who had recovered from COVID-19. Each CDR3 is given without its conserved first and last residue. The order of the fields is J gene, V gene, CDR3 protein.

J: TRBJ2-7; V: TRBV7-9; CDR3: ASSSHDRARLEQY
J: TRBJ2-5; V: TRBV5-4; CDR3: ASSLGTGALETQY
J: TRBJ1-6; V: TRBV5-1; CDR3: ASSTRQSRGSPLH
J: TRBJ2-2; V: TRBV2; CDR3: ASSEAGAGGLF
J: TRBJ2-7; V: TRBV27; CDR3: ASSLQGYEQY
J: TRBJ1-5; V: TRBV19; CDR3: ASSSTDSYSNQPQH
J: TRBJ1-6; V: TRBV2; CDR3: ASSANNSPLH
J: TRBJ1-2; V: TRBV29-1; CDR3: SVGKDRGLDYGYT
J: TRBJ2-7; V: TRBV27; CDR3: ASSLSLGAGEQY
J: TRBJ1-2; V: TRBV14; CDR3: ASSHLPEWTGEGYGYT
J: TRBJ2-1; V: TRBV27; CDR3: ASSLGSGGDNEQF
J: TRBJ2-7; V: TRBV5-1; CDR3: ASSGGSSYEQY
J: TRBJ1-1; V: TRBV28; CDR3: ASSLYQRGGTEAF
J: TRBJ1-2; V: TRBV3-1/TRBV3-2; CDR3: ASSQDLRDRRYGYT
J: TRBJ2-7; V: TRBV28; CDR3: ASREIGTAYSYEQY
J: TRBJ2-6; V: TRBV4-2; CDR3: ASSRNPWDRGSSGANVLT
J: TRBJ1-1; V: TRBV30; CDR3: AWSRYRNMNTEAF
J: TRBJ2-2; V: TRBV9; CDR3: ASSRGRLAGGPGTGELF
J: TRBJ2-7; V: TRBV5-4; CDR3: ASSSDRANEQY
J: TRBJ1-2; V: TRBV6-5; CDR3: ASSRTGIGYT
J: TRBJ2-7; V: TRBV2; CDR3: ASSGQTGSYEQY
J: TRBJ2-5; V: TRBV11-2; CDR3: ASSSRRTGGGETQY
J: TRBJ2-3; V: TRBV19; CDR3: ASSLAGGGDTQY
J: TRBJ1-6; V: TRBV5-4; CDR3: ASSLALGNRADSPLH
J: TRBJ1-2; V: TRBV12-5; CDR3: ASGQDSSFYGYT
J: TRBJ1-1; V: TRBV28; CDR3: ASSLKGVGTEAF
J: TRBJ1-5; V: TRBV12-3/TRBV12-4; CDR3: ASSQGQPQH
J: TRBJ2-1; V: TRBV27; CDR3: ASSLVLGQGYNEQF
J: TRBJ2-7; V: TRBV20-1; CDR3: SASRQESSYEQY
J: TRBJ2-5; V: TRBV2; CDR3: ASSYPGSSEETQY
J: TRBJ2-1; V: TRBV9; CDR3: ASAGTGSYNEQF
J: TRBJ1-2; V: TRBV14; CDR3: ASSPVTGGYGYT
J: TRBJ1-5; V: TRBV10-1; CDR3: ASSESRQGADQPQH
J: TRBJ2-1; V: TRBV5-1; CDR3: ASSDRVIDEQF
J: TRBJ1-1; V: TRBV5-1; CDR3: ASSFINPGTGVPEAF
J: TRBJ1-5; V: TRBV12-3/TRBV12-4; CDR3: ASSLQGNQPQH
J: TRBJ1-2; V: TRBV5-1; CDR3: ASSSRGGAQNYGYT
J: TRBJ1-1; V: TRBV18; CDR3: ASSYDTEAF
J: TRBJ2-5; V: TRBV5-1; CDR3: ASSLVNSFEETQY
J: TRBJ2-1; V: TRBV19; CDR3: ASIQAGGYNEQF
J: TRBJ1-2; V: TRBV28; CDR3: ASSSPGQGRVVYGYT